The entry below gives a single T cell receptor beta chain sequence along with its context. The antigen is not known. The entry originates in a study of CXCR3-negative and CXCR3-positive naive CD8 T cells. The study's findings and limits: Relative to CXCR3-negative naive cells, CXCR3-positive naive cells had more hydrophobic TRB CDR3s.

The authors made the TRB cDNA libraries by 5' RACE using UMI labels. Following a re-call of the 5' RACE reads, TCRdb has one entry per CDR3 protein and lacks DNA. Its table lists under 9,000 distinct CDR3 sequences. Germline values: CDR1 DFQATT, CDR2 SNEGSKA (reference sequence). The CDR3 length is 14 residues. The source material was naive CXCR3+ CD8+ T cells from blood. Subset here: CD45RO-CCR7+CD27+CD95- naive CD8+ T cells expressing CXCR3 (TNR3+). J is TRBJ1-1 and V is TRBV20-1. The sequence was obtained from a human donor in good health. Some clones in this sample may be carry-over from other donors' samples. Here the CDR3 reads CSARDGTSKTEAFF.